These T cell receptor beta chains were read from a single sample in a study of regulatory T cells in long-lasting Graves disease. From the multiplex PCR reads, TCRdb called clonotypes with MiXCR, one entry per CDR3 protein. The data contain 360,000 or so distinct CDR3 sequences, roughly 17% of them singletons. The same sample was also studied in work on T cells in Graves' hyperthyroidism and ophthalmopathy.

The material sequenced was peripheral blood mononuclear cells (PBMCs), taken at new diagnosis, from a patient treated with antithyroid drugs. The receptors were gathered from a middle-aged man with Graves disease. Both conserved end residues are part of each CDR3. The order of the fields is CDR3 DNA, CDR3 protein, D gene, J gene, clone size, V gene. D genes are given only for firm matches. Not every row has a clone size; where given, it reads once, few, many or a size class.

CDR3 DNA: TGCGCCAGCAGCCAAGAGTGGGTTTCGCACACTGAAGCTTTCTTT
CDR3 protein: CASSQEWVSHTEAFF
D gene: .
J gene: TRBJ1-1
clone size: many
V gene: TRBV4-1

CDR3 DNA: TGTGCCAGCAGCCAAGTGGCGGGACACTACGAGCAGTACTTC
CDR3 protein: CASSQVAGHYEQYF
D gene: .
J gene: TRBJ2-7
clone size: .
V gene: TRBV3-1

CDR3 DNA: TGTGCCAGTAGTATAGTTGGCAGGGTACCCTATGGCTACACCTTC
CDR3 protein: CASSIVGRVPYGYTF
D gene: .
J gene: TRBJ1-2
clone size: .
V gene: TRBV19

CDR3 DNA: TGTGCCAGCAGCTTCGGGATTTACAATGAGCAGTTCTTC
CDR3 protein: CASSFGIYNEQFF
D gene: .
J gene: TRBJ2-1
clone size: .
V gene: TRBV6-2/TRBV6-3

CDR3 DNA: TGTGCCAGCTCACCACGACAGGGTGATGAAAAACTGTTTTTT
CDR3 protein: CASSPRQGDEKLFF
D gene: TRBD1
J gene: TRBJ1-4
clone size: many
V gene: TRBV18

CDR3 DNA: TGTGCCAGCAGTTTAATCCGGGGGTCCGGCACAGATACGCAGTATTTT
CDR3 protein: CASSLIRGSGTDTQYF
D gene: .
J gene: TRBJ2-3
clone size: many
V gene: TRBV28

CDR3 DNA: TGTGCCAGCAGCTCTATCGGTCGGACAGCCGACTCCTACGAGCAGTACTTC
CDR3 protein: CASSSIGRTADSYEQYF
D gene: .
J gene: TRBJ2-7
clone size: many
V gene: TRBV11-1

CDR3 DNA: TGTGCCAGCTCACCAATACCGGGGGATAATTCACCCCTCCACTTT
CDR3 protein: CASSPIPGDNSPLHF
D gene: .
J gene: TRBJ1-6
clone size: .
V gene: TRBV18

CDR3 DNA: TGTGCCAGCAGCGCCGGAGGAGGGATTAGCCCTGAAGCTTTCTTT
CDR3 protein: CASSAGGGISPEAFF
D gene: .
J gene: TRBJ1-1
clone size: .
V gene: TRBV9

CDR3 DNA: TGTGCCAGCAGCGTCGCGTGGACTGAAGCTTTCTTT
CDR3 protein: CASSVAWTEAFF
D gene: .
J gene: TRBJ1-1
clone size: once
V gene: TRBV3-1

CDR3 DNA: TGTGCCTGGAGTCGAGGGAGCACAGATACGCAGTATTTT
CDR3 protein: CAWSRGSTDTQYF
D gene: .
J gene: TRBJ2-3
clone size: many
V gene: TRBV30

CDR3 DNA: TGTGCCAGCAGTTTATTAGGCAGGAGGCTCGTTGAAGCTTTCTTT
CDR3 protein: CASSLLGRRLVEAFF
D gene: .
J gene: TRBJ1-1
clone size: .
V gene: TRBV28

CDR3 DNA: TGTGCCAGCAGTTTAGCCTTTACAGGGGGCGCGGGGTACGAGCAGTACTTC
CDR3 protein: CASSLAFTGGAGYEQYF
D gene: TRBD1
J gene: TRBJ2-7
clone size: many
V gene: TRBV12-3/TRBV12-4

CDR3 DNA: TGTGCCAGCAGTTTAAGTAGCGGGAGGCCAGATACGCAGTATTTT
CDR3 protein: CASSLSSGRPDTQYF
D gene: TRBD2
J gene: TRBJ2-3
clone size: .
V gene: TRBV6-2/TRBV6-3

CDR3 DNA: TGTGCCAGCAGCACGGGACATACCGTCTCCTACGAGCAGTACTTC
CDR3 protein: CASSTGHTVSYEQYF
D gene: .
J gene: TRBJ2-7
clone size: .
V gene: TRBV5-5

CDR3 DNA: TGCGCCAGCAGCTTGGTCGACCACACAGATACGCAGTATTTT
CDR3 protein: CASSLVDHTDTQYF
D gene: .
J gene: TRBJ2-3
clone size: many
V gene: TRBV5-1

CDR3 DNA: TGTGCTTCCGAGAACCATGGGGGTTACGAGCAGTACTTC
CDR3 protein: CASENHGGYEQYF
D gene: .
J gene: TRBJ2-7
clone size: many
V gene: TRBV10-3

CDR3 DNA: TGTGCCAGCTCAGGCGCCGGGACAGACCTTACAGATACGCAGTATTTT
CDR3 protein: CASSGAGTDLTDTQYF
D gene: TRBD1
J gene: TRBJ2-3
clone size: many
V gene: TRBV18

CDR3 DNA: TGTGCCAGCAGTTTTGTAGGGTTTGGGGAGCAGTACTTC
CDR3 protein: CASSFVGFGEQYF
D gene: .
J gene: TRBJ2-7
clone size: many
V gene: TRBV28

CDR3 DNA: TGTGCCAGCAGTTTAGTCAGATCCTACAATGAGCAGTTCTTC
CDR3 protein: CASSLVRSYNEQFF
D gene: .
J gene: TRBJ2-1
clone size: many
V gene: TRBV27

CDR3 DNA: TGTGCCAGCAGTGAATTTGGCGGGACTGAGACCCAGTACTTC
CDR3 protein: CASSEFGGTETQYF
D gene: .
J gene: TRBJ2-5
clone size: many
V gene: TRBV2

CDR3 DNA: TGTGCCAGCAGTTCGGTTGGGACAGGGAGCTACGAGCAGTACTTC
CDR3 protein: CASSSVGTGSYEQYF
D gene: TRBD1
J gene: TRBJ2-7
clone size: many
V gene: TRBV28

CDR3 DNA: TGTGCCAGCAGCCCTCCGGGAGGGGGTGGTAACTATGGCTACACCTTC
CDR3 protein: CASSPPGGGGNYGYTF
D gene: .
J gene: TRBJ1-2
clone size: many
V gene: TRBV3-1

CDR3 DNA: TGCAGTGCCCCGGGGACTAGCGGGGATACGCAGTATTTT
CDR3 protein: CSAPGTSGDTQYF
D gene: TRBD2
J gene: TRBJ2-3
clone size: many
V gene: TRBV20-1

CDR3 DNA: TGCAGTGCTAGAGCCTTAGGGCGGGGGACTGAAGCTTTCTTT
CDR3 protein: CSARALGRGTEAFF
D gene: .
J gene: TRBJ1-1
clone size: many
V gene: TRBV20-1

CDR3 DNA: TGCAGTGCTCCCCGGCGACAGGGGGTTTCAGATACGCAGTATTTT
CDR3 protein: CSAPRRQGVSDTQYF
D gene: TRBD1
J gene: TRBJ2-3
clone size: many
V gene: TRBV20-1

CDR3 DNA: TGTGCCTGGAGCGGACAGGGGCACGAAAAACTGTTTTTT
CDR3 protein: CAWSGQGHEKLFF
D gene: TRBD1
J gene: TRBJ1-4
clone size: many
V gene: TRBV30

CDR3 DNA: TGTGCTAGTGCCCTCAGAGGAAGTAATGAAAAACTGTTTTTT
CDR3 protein: CASALRGSNEKLFF
D gene: .
J gene: TRBJ1-4
clone size: many
V gene: TRBV12-5

CDR3 DNA: TGTGACAGCTCACCTCTTACAGGGACCCCTGGAAACACCATATATTTT
CDR3 protein: CDSSPLTGTPGNTIYF
D gene: .
J gene: TRBJ1-3
clone size: .
V gene: TRBV18

CDR3 DNA: TGTGCCAGCAGTTTCGACAGGCACCAAGAGACCCAGTACTTC
CDR3 protein: CASSFDRHQETQYF
D gene: .
J gene: TRBJ2-5
clone size: many
V gene: TRBV12-3/TRBV12-4

CDR3 DNA: TGTGCCACCAGTGATTTGGGGGGGGCTTACAATGAGCAGTTCTTC
CDR3 protein: CATSDLGGAYNEQFF
D gene: .
J gene: TRBJ2-1
clone size: many
V gene: TRBV24-1

CDR3 DNA: TGTGCCAGCAGCTCCCTGCGGGGATTGCAGCCCCAGCATTTT
CDR3 protein: CASSSLRGLQPQHF
D gene: .
J gene: TRBJ1-5
clone size: once
V gene: TRBV12-3/TRBV12-4

CDR3 DNA: TGTGCCAGCAGTTACCCCGAATATGGGGAGCAGTACTTC
CDR3 protein: CASSYPEYGEQYF
D gene: .
J gene: TRBJ2-7
clone size: few
V gene: TRBV6-5

CDR3 DNA: TGTGCCAGCAGCCCTTATATGGGCAGGGAGGTCCCCTACGAGCAGTACTTC
CDR3 protein: CASSPYMGREVPYEQYF
D gene: .
J gene: TRBJ2-7
clone size: many
V gene: TRBV7-2

CDR3 DNA: TGCAGTGCCAAACAGGGGTGGGGGGGATACGAGCAGTACTTC
CDR3 protein: CSAKQGWGGYEQYF
D gene: .
J gene: TRBJ2-7
clone size: .
V gene: TRBV20-1

CDR3 DNA: TGTGCCAGCAGCCGAGCAACCTTCAGCACCGGGGAGCTGTTTTTT
CDR3 protein: CASSRATFSTGELFF
D gene: .
J gene: TRBJ2-2
clone size: .
V gene: TRBV5-5

CDR3 DNA: TGTGCCAGCAGTGAACAGTCGGCTAACTATGGCTACACCTTC
CDR3 protein: CASSEQSANYGYTF
D gene: .
J gene: TRBJ1-2
clone size: .
V gene: TRBV25-1

CDR3 DNA: TGCGCCAGCAGCACTAGCGGGGGCACAAATGAGCAGTTCTTC
CDR3 protein: CASSTSGGTNEQFF
D gene: TRBD2
J gene: TRBJ2-1
clone size: .
V gene: TRBV5-1

CDR3 DNA: TGCAGTGCTCCTTCAAGTCCCGGGACGCCGAACTATGGCTACACCTTC
CDR3 protein: CSAPSSPGTPNYGYTF
D gene: .
J gene: TRBJ1-2
clone size: many
V gene: TRBV20-1

CDR3 DNA: TGTGCCACCAGTGACTCCTCATCTCACGGGGAGCTGTTTTTT
CDR3 protein: CATSDSSSHGELFF
D gene: .
J gene: TRBJ2-2
clone size: few
V gene: TRBV24-1

CDR3 DNA: TGTGCCAGCAGCTTAGGTGGGACAGGGAGCGAGCAGTACTTC
CDR3 protein: CASSLGGTGSEQYF
D gene: TRBD1
J gene: TRBJ2-7
clone size: many
V gene: TRBV7-3

CDR3 DNA: TGTGCCAGCAGTGCGGACAGGCTGGATGAAAAACTGTTTTTT
CDR3 protein: CASSADRLDEKLFF
D gene: TRBD1
J gene: TRBJ1-4
clone size: many
V gene: TRBV2

CDR3 DNA: TGTGCCAGCAGCGTCAGGGGACTAGCGGGGGGCATCGTTGCAGATACGCAGTATTTT
CDR3 protein: CASSVRGLAGGIVADTQYF
D gene: TRBD2
J gene: TRBJ2-3
clone size: many
V gene: TRBV7-2

CDR3 DNA: TGTGCCAGCAGTCCCAGGTGGGACTCTGGGGCCAACGTCCTGACTTTC
CDR3 protein: CASSPRWDSGANVLTF
D gene: .
J gene: TRBJ2-6
clone size: few
V gene: TRBV6-1

CDR3 DNA: TGTGCCAGCAGCTTAGGGGAGGACTATGGCTACACCTTC
CDR3 protein: CASSLGEDYGYTF
D gene: .
J gene: TRBJ1-2
clone size: many
V gene: TRBV7-8

CDR3 DNA: TGTGCCAGCAGCAACACGAGACAGGGTTATGAGCAGTTCTTC
CDR3 protein: CASSNTRQGYEQFF
D gene: TRBD1
J gene: TRBJ2-1
clone size: few
V gene: TRBV3-1

CDR3 DNA: TGTGCCAGCAGCTTGCGTAACCGAGGGCCGACTCAGTTCTTC
CDR3 protein: CASSLRNRGPTQFF
D gene: .
J gene: TRBJ2-1
clone size: many
V gene: TRBV7-2

CDR3 DNA: TGTGCCATCAGTGAGTCCGGTGGGGGCCAAGAGACCCAGTACTTC
CDR3 protein: CAISESGGGQETQYF
D gene: .
J gene: TRBJ2-5
clone size: many
V gene: TRBV10-3

CDR3 DNA: TGTGCCAGCAATTGGGACAAAAGTGAAGCTTTCTTT
CDR3 protein: CASNWDKSEAFF
D gene: .
J gene: TRBJ1-1
clone size: many
V gene: TRBV2

CDR3 DNA: TGTGCCAGCCAGACAGGTCTGAACACCGGGGAGCTGTTTTTT
CDR3 protein: CASQTGLNTGELFF
D gene: .
J gene: TRBJ2-2
clone size: many
V gene: TRBV12-3/TRBV12-4

CDR3 DNA: TGTGCCAGCAGCCAGCGGGGGGAATTTGATGAGCAGTTCTTC
CDR3 protein: CASSQRGEFDEQFF
D gene: TRBD2
J gene: TRBJ2-1
clone size: many
V gene: TRBV3-1

CDR3 DNA: TGTGCCAGCAGTGAAGCTGGGGGGGGTTCACCCCTCCACTTT
CDR3 protein: CASSEAGGGSPLHF
D gene: .
J gene: TRBJ1-6
clone size: few
V gene: TRBV6-1

CDR3 DNA: TGTGCCAGCAGCTCCATCTTTAGCGGGGGGGCCGATGAGCAGTTCTTC
CDR3 protein: CASSSIFSGGADEQFF
D gene: TRBD2
J gene: TRBJ2-1
clone size: .
V gene: TRBV7-6

CDR3 DNA: TGCGCCAGCAGCTTCGGGCTAGCGGGGGCCACCGGGGAGCTGTTTTTT
CDR3 protein: CASSFGLAGATGELFF
D gene: TRBD2
J gene: TRBJ2-2
clone size: .
V gene: TRBV5-1

CDR3 DNA: TGCGCCAGCAGCCGGGCAGGGGAGGGCGAGCAGTTCTTC
CDR3 protein: CASSRAGEGEQFF
D gene: .
J gene: TRBJ2-1
clone size: many
V gene: TRBV5-1